This TCR beta chain was sequenced in a study of T cells in Graves' hyperthyroidism and ophthalmopathy. Findings and caveats of the study: The model made its ophthalmopathy prediction, and onset followed a median approximately 6.5 months later.

Researchers took RNA transcripts and amplified the TCR beta CDR3 regions from them. HTBI primers were employed in a first-round RT-PCR of the TCR CDR3. TCRdb processed the multiplex PCR reads anew with MiXCR; each CDR3 protein has one entry. The data show about 610,000 distinct CDR3 sequences, around 46% seen once. This clonotype was found a few times. Its antigen is not known. Germline assignment: CDR1 SQVTM and CDR2 ANQGSEA. This CDR3 contains 10 residues. Trimming left V 8 bases short and J 1 base short, with 5 bases between. The TCR was taken from a young woman with Graves' hyperthyroidism. Sequencing input: peripheral blood or thyroid tissue (not recorded which). The chain is built from TRBV29-1 and TRBJ1-2; no reliable D call. CDR3 in amino acids: CSQDNYGYTF. The CDR3 bases are TGCAGCCAAGATAACTATGGCTACACCTTC.